This TCR beta chain was observed in a study of blood T cell repertoires in COVID-19. Enrolment of Seattle patients took place during active infection, and they were followed longitudinally. This CDR3 contains 15 residues. Germline CDR1 and CDR2: SGHRS and YFSETQ. V gave up 3 bases and J gave up 1 base, with 13 bases separating them. This clone was observed a few times. Per the study methods: Estimation of nucleated cell counts was performed using reference gene primer amplification. Profiling relied on immunoSEQ multiplex PCR, and the TCRdb table lists in-frame clones only, not all of them. Clone size and V and J calls were adopted from that table, with D and trimming inferred from the DNA. The table lists just over 300,000 clones, over 85% of them singletons.

Sequencing input: peripheral blood. The chain carries TRBV5-1 and TRBJ1-1; D is unresolved. The receptor was isolated from a woman in her 30s with COVID-19, enrolled during active disease. CDR3 residues: CASSSGWQRNTEAFF. The CDR3 nucleotides read TGCGCCAGCAGCTCCGGGTGGCAGAGGAACACTGAAGCTTTCTTT.